The clone carrying this T cell receptor (beta chain) was observed many times. Its target is unknown. All patients reached thyroid surgery having received no treatment beforehand. The sample comes from a study of metastatic and nonmetastatic thyroid tumors. Across the whole study: Repertoires of blood and of tissue (tumor or nodule) from malignant and benign thyroid patients were compared. The study's findings and limits: In blood and tumor, TCR beta diversity was reportedly significantly higher in malignant thyroid tumors than in benign nodules.

Original processing notes: The study took CDR3 differences across clinicopathological groups and made a distant-metastasis classifier for papillary thyroid cancer from them. TCRdb ran MiXCR on the PCR reads. V and J calls and clone size were set by TCRdb, not the authors. The sample shows thousands of clones, about 19% of them seen only once. Trimming took 3 bases from V and 9 from J, leaving 16 bases between them. The CDR3 runs 14 residues. Germline lookup yields CDR1 SGDLS and CDR2 YYNGEE. Sequencing used adjacent normal tissue. This TCR derives from a female donor with papillary thyroid cancer or a benign thyroid nodule (not recorded which). Some clones in this sample may be carry-over from other donors' samples. V is TRBV9 and J is TRBJ2-4; D possibly corresponds to TRBD1 (6 bases). CDR3 sequence (DNA): TGTGCCAGCAGCGGGCGCAGGGGTGGTGGCATTCAGTACTTC. Translated: CASSGRRGGGIQYF. Full variable domain (remainder filled in from reference TRBV9 and TRBJ2-4): DSGVTQTPKHLITATGQRVTLRCSPRSGDLSVYWYQQSLDQGLQFLIQYYNGEERAKGNILERFSAQQFPDLHSELNLSSLELGDSALYFCASSGRRGGGIQYFGAGTRLSVL.